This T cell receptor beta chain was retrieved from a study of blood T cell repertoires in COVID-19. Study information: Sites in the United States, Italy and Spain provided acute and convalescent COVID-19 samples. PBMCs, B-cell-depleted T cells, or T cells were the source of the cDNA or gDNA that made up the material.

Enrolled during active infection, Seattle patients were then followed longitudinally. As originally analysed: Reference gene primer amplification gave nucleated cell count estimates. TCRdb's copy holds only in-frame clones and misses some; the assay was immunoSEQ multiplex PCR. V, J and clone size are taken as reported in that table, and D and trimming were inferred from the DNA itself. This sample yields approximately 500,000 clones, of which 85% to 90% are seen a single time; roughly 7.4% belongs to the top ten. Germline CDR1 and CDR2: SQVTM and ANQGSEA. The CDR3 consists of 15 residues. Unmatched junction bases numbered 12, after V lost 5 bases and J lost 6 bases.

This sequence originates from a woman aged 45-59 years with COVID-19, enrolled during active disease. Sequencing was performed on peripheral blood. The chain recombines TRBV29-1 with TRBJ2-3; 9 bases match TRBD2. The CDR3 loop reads CSVPGLSGGFDTQYF. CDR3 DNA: TGCAGCGTTCCGGGTCTTAGCGGGGGTTTCGATACGCAGTATTTT.